One and the same sample provided the 5 T cell receptor beta chains below, sequenced in a study of cytomegalovirus exposure and HLA in healthy donors. The PCR had 60 Vbeta and 13 Jbeta primers. Here immunoSEQ multiplex PCR was the method, and the copy in TCRdb shows in-frame clones only, minus some. Among about 160,000 clones listed, 77% were seen once. Material: PBMCs. Source of these receptors: a young woman in good health and CMV-seronegative.

The CDR3 loop reads CASRSDSYTEAFF. CDR3 nucleotide sequence: TGTGCCAGCAGGTCCGACAGCTACACTGAAGCTTTCTTT. The chain recombines TRBV6-1 with TRBJ1-1; weak D call: TRBD1 (5 bases). The CDR3 has 13 amino acids. The V and J ends lost 6 bases and 3 bases respectively, with 11 bases between them. Germline V gives CDR1 MNHNS, CDR2 SASEGT.

The rearrangement links TRBV5-1 to TRBJ2-7; TRBD1 agrees at 7 bases. The CDR3 has 13 residues. With 3 bases clipped from V and 5 bases from J, the junction kept 5 bases outside the gene matches. The germline CDR1 and CDR2 sequences are SGHRS and YFSETQ. CDR3 sequence reads: CASSSQGVDEQYF. CDR3 sequence (DNA): TGCGCCAGCAGCTCCCAGGGGGTAGACGAGCAGTACTTC.

The rearrangement joins TRBV19 to TRBJ2-1; possible D gene TRBD1, 5 bases. V lost 4 bases and J 3 bases, leaving 7 bases between the germline ends. Per germline, CDR1 LNHDA and CDR2 SQIVND (reference sequence). The CDR3 runs 13 residues. In nucleotides, the CDR3 is TGTGCCAGTAGTAGACAGATCTACAATGAGCAGTTCTTC. Its translation is CASSRQIYNEQFF.

The CDR3 loop is CASSVSGGARNEQFF. CDR3 sequence (DNA): TGTGCCAGCAGCGTTAGCGGGGGGGCGCGGAATGAGCAGTTCTTC. The rearrangement uses TRBV5-4 and TRBJ2-1, with 11 bases that match TRBD2. V lost 4 bases and J lost 7; bases outside the gene matches: 7. Germline V lookup: CDR1 SGHNT, CDR2 YYREEE (reference sequence). The CDR3 runs to 15 residues. The whole variable domain, remainder taken from reference TRBV5-4 and TRBJ2-1, is ETGVTQSPTHLIKTRGQQVTLRCSSQSGHNTVSWYQQALGQGPQFIFQYYREEENGRGNFPPRFSGLQFPNYSSELNVNALELDDSALYLCASSVSGGARNEQFFGPGTRLTVL.

This clone showed up just once. The chain links TRBV6-5 to TRBJ2-7; 8 nucleotides line up with TRBD1. The CDR3 consists of 15 residues. Germline assignment: CDR1 MNHEY and CDR2 SVGAGI. Trimming removed 0 bases from V and 3 bases from J; junction bases left unmatched: 4. The CDR3 sequence is CASSYSRTGGYEQYF. DNA of the CDR3: TGTGCCAGCAGTTACTCCCGCACAGGGGGCTACGAGCAGTACTTC.